Given below is one TCR beta chain in context. This entry is derived from a study of CD8+ T cells in alopecia areata. Study details: Each of the treated patients was given oral tofacitinib, 5 to 10 mg twice daily, for moderate-to-severe alopecia areata. Dosing spanned 6 to 18 months on tofacitinib, then 6 months off drug.

Sequencing templates came from extracted RNA that was reverse transcribed into cDNA. The method was immunoSEQ multiplex PCR; TCRdb's version includes in-frame clones alone and lacks a portion of them. The sample holds 140,000 to 150,000 clones, around three fifths seen once. The input for sequencing was CD4+ T cells sorted from blood, taken at week 0. This TCR was sampled from a human donor with alopecia areata.

CDR3: CAIGDRGETQYF. CDR3 nucleotides: TGTGCCATCGGGGACAGGGGGGAGACCCAGTACTTC. V gene TRBV10-3 combines with J gene TRBJ2-5; 11 nucleotides align to TRBD1. CDR3 size: 12 residues. V gave up 8 bases and J gave up 5 bases; unmatched junction bases: 1. CDR1 is ENHRY, CDR2 SYGVKD, per germline.